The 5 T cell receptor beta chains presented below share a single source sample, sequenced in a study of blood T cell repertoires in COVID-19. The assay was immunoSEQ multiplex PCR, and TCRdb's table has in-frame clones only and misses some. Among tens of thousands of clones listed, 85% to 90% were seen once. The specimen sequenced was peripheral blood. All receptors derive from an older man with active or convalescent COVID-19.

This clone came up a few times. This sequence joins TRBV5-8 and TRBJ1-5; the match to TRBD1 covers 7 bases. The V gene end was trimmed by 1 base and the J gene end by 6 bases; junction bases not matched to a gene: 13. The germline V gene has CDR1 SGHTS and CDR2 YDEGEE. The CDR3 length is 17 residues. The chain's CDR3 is CASSLQQGESVSQPQHF. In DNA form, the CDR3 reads TGTGCCAGCAGCTTGCAGCAGGGGGAATCAGTGAGTCAGCCCCAGCATTTT.

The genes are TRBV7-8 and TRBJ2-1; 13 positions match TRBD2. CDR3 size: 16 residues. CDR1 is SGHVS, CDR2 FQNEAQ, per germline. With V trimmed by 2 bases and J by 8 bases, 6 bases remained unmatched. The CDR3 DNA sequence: TGTGCCAGCAGCTTAAGGGGACTAGCGGGAACCTATGAGCAGTTCTTC. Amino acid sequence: CASSLRGLAGTYEQFF.

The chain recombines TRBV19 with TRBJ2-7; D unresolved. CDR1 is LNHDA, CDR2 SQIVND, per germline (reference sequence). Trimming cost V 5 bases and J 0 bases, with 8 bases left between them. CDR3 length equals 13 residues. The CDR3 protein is CASSATSSYEQYF. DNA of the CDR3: TGTGCCAGTAGTGCAACGAGCTCCTACGAGCAGTACTTC.

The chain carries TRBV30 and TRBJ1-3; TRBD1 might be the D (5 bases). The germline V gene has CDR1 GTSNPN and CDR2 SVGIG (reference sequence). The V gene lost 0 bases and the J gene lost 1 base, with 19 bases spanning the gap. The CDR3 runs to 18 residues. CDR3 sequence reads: CAWSVAYPGGTSGNTIYF. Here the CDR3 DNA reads TGTGCCTGGAGTGTCGCTTACCCGGGGGGAACTTCTGGAAACACCATATATTTT.

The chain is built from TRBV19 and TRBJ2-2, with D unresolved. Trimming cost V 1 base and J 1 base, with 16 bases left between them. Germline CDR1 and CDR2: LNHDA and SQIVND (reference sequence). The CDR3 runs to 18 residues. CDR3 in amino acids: CASSIVGYWIKNTGELFF. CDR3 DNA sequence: TGTGCCAGTAGTATAGTGGGCTACTGGATCAAGAACACCGGGGAGCTGTTTTTT.